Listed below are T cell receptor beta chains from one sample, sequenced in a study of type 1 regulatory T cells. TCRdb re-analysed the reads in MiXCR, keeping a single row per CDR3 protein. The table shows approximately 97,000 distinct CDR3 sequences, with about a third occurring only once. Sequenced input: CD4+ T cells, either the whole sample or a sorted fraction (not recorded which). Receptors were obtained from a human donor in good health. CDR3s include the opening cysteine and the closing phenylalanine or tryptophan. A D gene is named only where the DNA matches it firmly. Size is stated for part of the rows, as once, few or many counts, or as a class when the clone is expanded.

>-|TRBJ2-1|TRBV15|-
TGTGCCACCAGCAGAGACCCCGCCTTTTACAATGAGCAGTTCTTC
CATSRDPAFYNEQFF
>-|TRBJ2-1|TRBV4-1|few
TGCGCCAGCAGCCAAGATCCGGGAGTTGAGCAGTTCTTC
CASSQDPGVEQFF
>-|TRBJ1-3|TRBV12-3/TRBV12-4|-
TGTGCCAGCAGTTCAACACCCTCCTCAAACACCATATATTTT
CASSSTPSSNTIYF
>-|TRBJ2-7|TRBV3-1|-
TGTGCCAGCAGCCAATTTGGTAATCCCTACGAGCAGTACTTC
CASSQFGNPYEQYF
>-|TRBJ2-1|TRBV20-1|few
TGCAGTGCTAGAGTGCAGGGTCTTGCGGGAGAGCAGTTCTTC
CSARVQGLAGEQFF
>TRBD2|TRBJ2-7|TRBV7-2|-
TGTGCCAGCAGCTTAAGAAGCGGGGGATTGGAGCAGTACTTC
CASSLRSGGLEQYF
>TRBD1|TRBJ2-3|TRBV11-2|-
TGTGCCAGCAGCGCGATCCGGGACAGGGGACCGAAATTCACAGATACGCAGTATTTT
CASSAIRDRGPKFTDTQYF
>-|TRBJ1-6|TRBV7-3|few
TGTGCCAGCAGCTTCACTGGCTATAATTCACCCCTCCACTTT
CASSFTGYNSPLHF
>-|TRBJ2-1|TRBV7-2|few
TGTGCCAGCAGCTTAGGAAGGGTGGGGAGCAATGAGCAGTTCTTC
CASSLGRVGSNEQFF
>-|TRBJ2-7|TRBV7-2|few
TGTGCCAGCAGCTTAGCCCCCCTCAGGGGGGAGAGACAGCAGTACTTC
CASSLAPLRGERQQYF
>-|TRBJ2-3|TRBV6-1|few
TGTGCCAGCGCAACGGAGCGGGTTACGCAGTATTTT
CASATERVTQYF
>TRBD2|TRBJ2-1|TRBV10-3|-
TGTGCCATCAGTGCGGGGAGCGGGAGCTCCTACAATGAGCAGTTCTTC
CAISAGSGSSYNEQFF
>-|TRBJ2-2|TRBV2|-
TGTGCCAGCAGTGAGAGGTCGCGGGCGAACACCGGGGAGCTGTTTTTT
CASSERSRANTGELFF
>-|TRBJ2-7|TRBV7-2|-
TGTGCCAGCAGCCCACAAGGGACGGCCGGCGAGCAGTACTTC
CASSPQGTAGEQYF
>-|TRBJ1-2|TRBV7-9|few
TGTGCCAGCAGCTTCGGGTCCAGGACCCCTCGTGGTGGCTACACCTTC
CASSFGSRTPRGGYTF
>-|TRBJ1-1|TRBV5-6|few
TGTGCCAGCAGCTTTACCGTCCTCGGGACGGGGAACACTGAAGCTTTCTTT
CASSFTVLGTGNTEAFF
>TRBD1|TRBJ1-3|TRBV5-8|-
TGTGCCAGCAGCTGGGTCCAGGGGGCCAAGGGAAACACCATATATTTT
CASSWVQGAKGNTIYF
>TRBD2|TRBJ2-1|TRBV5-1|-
TGCGCCAGCAGCTTGGGACTAGCGGGAGGGGGGCTCTACAATGAGCAGTTCTTC
CASSLGLAGGGLYNEQFF
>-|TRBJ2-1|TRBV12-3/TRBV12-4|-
TGTGCCAGCGGGCCAGCGGGCGCGAACAATGAGCAGTTCTTC
CASGPAGANNEQFF
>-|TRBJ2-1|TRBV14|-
TGTGCCAGCAGCCCACATATCGATGAGCAGTTCTTC
CASSPHIDEQFF
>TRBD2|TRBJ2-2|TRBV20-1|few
TGCAGTGCCAGCAGCGGGAGTAGCACCGGGGAGCTGTTTTTT
CSASSGSSTGELFF
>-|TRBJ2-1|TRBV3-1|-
TGTGCCAGCAGCTTCGAACTCAAGGATGAGCAGTTCTTC
CASSFELKDEQFF
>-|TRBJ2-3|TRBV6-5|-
TGTGCCAGCAGCAGGACGCGGTCGGATACGCAGTATTTT
CASSRTRSDTQYF
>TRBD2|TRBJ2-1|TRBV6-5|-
TGTGCCAGCAGAGTCCAAGCGGGAGGCTACAATGAGCAGTTCTTC
CASRVQAGGYNEQFF
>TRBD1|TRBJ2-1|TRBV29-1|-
TGCAGCGTGAAGCCGGGACAGGGTGACCAGTTCTTC
CSVKPGQGDQFF
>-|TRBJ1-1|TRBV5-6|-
TGTGCCAGCAGCTTCGACATCAACACTGAAGCTTTCTTT
CASSFDINTEAFF
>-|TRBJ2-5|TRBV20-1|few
TGCAGGGCCTCTCAGGGGCAAAAGACCCAGTACTTC
CRASQGQKTQYF
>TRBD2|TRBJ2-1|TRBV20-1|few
TGCAGTGCTGCCGGGTCCGGCCCCAGCGGGAGGACTAGCAATGAGCAGTTCTTC
CSAAGSGPSGRTSNEQFF
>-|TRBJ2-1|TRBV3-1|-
TGTGCCAGCAGCCAAGGGGGTTTGAATGAGCAGTTCTTC
CASSQGGLNEQFF
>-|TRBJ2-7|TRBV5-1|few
TGCGCCAGCAGCTTGAGAGTCAGGGACCACGAGCAGTACTTC
CASSLRVRDHEQYF
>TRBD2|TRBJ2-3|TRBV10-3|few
TGTGCCATCAGGGGACTAGCGGATCACACAGATACGCAGTATTTT
CAIRGLADHTDTQYF
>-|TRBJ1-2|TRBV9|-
TGTGCCAGCAGCGTAGGTTTAGAAAACTATGGCTACACCTTC
CASSVGLENYGYTF
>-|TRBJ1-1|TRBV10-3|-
TGTGCCATCAGTAGGGCAGGGGACACTGAAGCTTTCTTT
CAISRAGDTEAFF
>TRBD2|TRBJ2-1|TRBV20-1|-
TGCAGTGCTGGCCCTCTAGCGGGACATTACAATGAGCAGTTCTTC
CSAGPLAGHYNEQFF
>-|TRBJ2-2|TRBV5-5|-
TGTGCCAGCAGCTTGGTCCCGGCGAACGGGGAGCTGTTTTTT
CASSLVPANGELFF
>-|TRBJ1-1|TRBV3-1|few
TGTGCCAGCAGCCAAGATTGGGCACGGATGGCTTTCTTT
CASSQDWARMAFF
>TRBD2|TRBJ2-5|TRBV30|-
TGTGCCTGGAGGGGACTAGCGGGAGAGACCCAGTACTTC
CAWRGLAGETQYF
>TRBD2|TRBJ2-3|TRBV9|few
TGTGCCAGCAGCGTAATCAGCGGGAGTGGTCCCACAGATACGCAGTATTTT
CASSVISGSGPTDTQYF
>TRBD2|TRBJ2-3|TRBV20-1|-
TGCAGTGCCCGAAAAGCGGGACTCCTCACAGATACGCAGTATTTT
CSARKAGLLTDTQYF
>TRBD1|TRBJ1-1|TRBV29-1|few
TGCAGCGTTTCGATGACAGGGGCCACTGAAGCTTTCTTT
CSVSMTGATEAFF
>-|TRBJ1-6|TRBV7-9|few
TGTGCCAGCAGCCCCCATCAATCACCCCTCCACTTT
CASSPHQSPLHF
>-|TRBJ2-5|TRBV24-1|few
TGTGCCACCAGTGATTTGGAGACCCAGTACTTC
CATSDLETQYF
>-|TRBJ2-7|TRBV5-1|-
TGCGCCAGCACGCAGCGGGCCGACTCCTACGAGCAGTACTTC
CASTQRADSYEQYF
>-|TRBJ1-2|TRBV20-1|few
TGCAGTGCTAGCCCTTGGGCACAACCCAATGGCTACACCTTC
CSASPWAQPNGYTF
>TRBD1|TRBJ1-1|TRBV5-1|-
TGCGCCAGCAGTCGGGACAGGGACACTGAAGCTTTCTTT
CASSRDRDTEAFF